The 8 T cell receptor beta chains below all came from one sample that was sequenced in a study of cytomegalovirus exposure and HLA in healthy donors. PCR amplification relied on 60 Vbeta primers (plus 13 Jbeta primers). Clones were sequenced by immunoSEQ multiplex PCR, and TCRdb holds only the in-frame ones, with some missing. The sample contains under 200,000 clones, about 78% of which appear only once. The specimen sequenced was PBMCs. These receptors were obtained from a man aged 60-69 years in good health and CMV-seronegative.

V and J are TRBV6-4 and TRBJ1-2, with D maybe TRBD1 (6 bases). The CDR3 contains 15 residues. Germline CDR1 reads MRHNA; CDR2 reads SNTAGT. V was trimmed by 6 bases and J by 3 bases, leaving 17 bases between them. The CDR3 here is CASRPAGGAHYGYTF. The CDR3 bases are TGTGCCAGCAGACCCGCGGGGGGCGCTCACTATGGCTACACCTTC.

The J gene is TRBJ2-1, the V gene TRBV9, with D unclear. This CDR3 contains 13 residues. Germline CDR1 and CDR2: SGDLS and YYNGEE. Trimming removed 4 bases at V and 7 bases at J, with 12 bases between. CDR3 sequence: CASSTRGGNEQFF. The CDR3 coding sequence is TGTGCCAGCAGCACCCGAGGTGGGAATGAGCAGTTCTTC. Using reference TRBV9 and TRBJ2-1 for the parts outside the CDR3, the full variable domain is DSGVTQTPKHLITATGQRVTLRCSPRSGDLSVYWYQQSLDQGLQFLIQYYNGEERAKGNILERFSAQQFPDLHSELNLSSLELGDSALYFCASSTRGGNEQFFGPGTRLTVL.

CDR3 residues: CASSNRGNRDTQYF. CDR3 nucleotides: TGTGCCAGCAGCAACCGGGGGAATAGGGATACGCAGTATTTT. The rearrangement links TRBV7-2 to TRBJ2-3; a possible D gene is TRBD2 (6 bases). This CDR3 contains 14 residues. Trimming took off 5 bases at V and 6 bases at J, with 15 bases between the two ends. Germline lookup yields CDR1 SGHTA and CDR2 FQGNSA.

The CDR3, as DNA: TGTGCCAGCAGCCAAGATGGGGCCCGCGGAAATAATTCACCCCTCCACTTT. Amino acid sequence: CASSQDGARGNNSPLHF. The chain uses TRBV4-2 and TRBJ1-6, with D perhaps TRBD1 (5 bases). The CDR3 contains 17 residues. V dropped 0 bases and J dropped 5 bases, with 14 bases sitting between them. CDR1 LGHNA and CDR2 YNFKEQ come from the germline V gene.

The chain has TRBV2 and TRBJ2-2; no clear D gene. The V gene's germline CDR1 is SNHLY and CDR2 FYNNEI. This CDR3 spans 13 amino acids. The V gene lost 1 base and the J gene lost 4 bases, with 4 bases spanning the gap. The CDR3 loop is CASSEGSTGELFF. Here the CDR3 DNA reads TGTGCCAGCAGTGAAGGCAGCACCGGGGAGCTGTTTTTT.

J is TRBJ1-1 and V is TRBV5-1, with 7 bases that match TRBD1. V shed 5 bases, J shed 6 bases, and the junction held 10 bases outside the gene matches. Per the germline V gene, CDR1 is SGHRS and CDR2 is YFSETQ. The CDR3 consists of 14 residues. As DNA, the CDR3 is TGCGCCAGCAGTAAGGGACAGTATCTATCTGAAGCTTTCTTT. Its translation: CASSKGQYLSEAFF.

The V gene is TRBV10-2, the J gene TRBJ2-1, with TRBD2 as a possible D gene (6 bases). The CDR3 contains 14 residues. The germline gives CDR1 WSHSY, CDR2 SAAADI. The V and J ends lost 3 bases and 6 bases respectively, with 12 bases between them. Here the CDR3 reads CASSDSGRGNEQFF. The DNA for the CDR3 is TGCGCCAGCAGTGATAGCGGTCGTGGCAATGAGCAGTTCTTC.

On this clone itself: The same CDR3 also results from other DNA sequences found in this sample. The chain employs TRBV27 and TRBJ2-1; TRBD1 matches 10 bases. CDR3 size: 15 residues. The germline V gene has CDR1 MNHEY and CDR2 SMNVEV (reference sequence). Trimming removed 4 bases from V and 4 bases from J; junction bases left unmatched: 4. CDR3 amino acids: CASSSDRGAYNEQFF. The CDR3 bases are TGTGCCAGCAGTTCGGACAGGGGGGCTTACAATGAGCAGTTCTTC.